These 8 T cell receptor beta chains originate from one sample sequenced in a study of cytomegalovirus exposure and HLA in healthy donors. The PCR was carried out with 60 Vbeta primers and 13 Jbeta primers. Sequenced by immunoSEQ multiplex PCR; TCRdb stores in-frame clones only, minus some. Among some 200,000 clones, 9.5% were seen once, and the ten largest hold 1% to 1.5%. Sequenced input: PBMCs. Receptor source: a woman aged 25-40 years in good health and CMV-seropositive.

The chain combines TRBV5-1 with TRBJ1-1, with 7 bases fitting TRBD1. Germline V gene sequence: CDR1 SGHRS, CDR2 YFSETQ. The CDR3 totals 12 residues. The junction had 1 base not matched to a gene; V was cut back by 3 bases and J by 5 bases. The CDR3 sequence is CASSSGGTEAFF. CDR3 nucleotides: TGCGCCAGCAGCTCAGGGGGTACTGAAGCTTTCTTT.

This clone was counted a few times. This chain uses TRBV5-6 with TRBJ1-2, with 7 nucleotides matching TRBD1. Germline-derived CDR1 and CDR2 are SGHDT and YYEEEE. V lost 0 bases to trimming and J lost 2 bases; unmatched junction nucleotides: 4. This CDR3 is 15 amino acids long. CDR3 sequence: CASSLVPGQNYGYTF. DNA for the CDR3: TGTGCCAGCAGCTTGGTCCCGGGACAGAACTATGGCTACACCTTC.

The V call is TRBV27, the J call TRBJ2-7; TRBD1 aligns across 11 bases. V gave up 6 bases and J gave up 4 bases; unmatched junction bases: 8. The CDR3 is made up of 15 amino acids. Looked up from germline, CDR1 is MNHEY and CDR2 is SMNVEV (reference sequence). CDR3 in DNA: TGTGCCAGCAGACACAAGGGACAGGGGGGATACGAGCAGTACTTC. Its translation is CASRHKGQGGYEQYF.

The chain is built from TRBV29-1 and TRBJ2-3; D might be TRBD2 (5 bases). The CDR3 extends over 11 amino acids. The germline CDR1 and CDR2 sequences are SQVTM and ANQGSEA. The CDR3 spells CSVGEADTQYF. The DNA for the CDR3 is TGCAGTGTGGGAGAGGCAGATACGCAGTATTTT.

This clone was detected a few times. V gene TRBV6-6 combines with J gene TRBJ1-1; 8 bases agree with TRBD1. The CDR3 covers 13 residues. Trimming took 8 bases from V and 3 from J; bases not matched to a gene: 5. Germline V gene data show CDR1 as MNHNY and CDR2 as SVGAGI (reference sequence). CDR3 nucleotides: TGTGCCAGCTGGATACAGGGGGACACTGAAGCTTTCTTT. As protein: CASWIQGDTEAFF.

Only a few counts were recorded for this clone. This chain connects TRBV7-9 to TRBJ1-1, with D possibly being TRBD1 (6 bases). Germline V lookup: CDR1 SEHNR, CDR2 FQNEAQ (reference sequence). The CDR3 loop spans 14 amino acids. Trimming took 5 bases from V and 5 from J, leaving 15 bases between them. The CDR3, as DNA: TGTGCCAGCAGCCCACCCACAGGGTTAACTGAAGCTTTCTTT. Its protein product is CASSPPTGLTEAFF.

This clone was counted between two and nine times. The V gene is TRBV18, the J gene TRBJ2-7; TRBD2 agrees at 12 bases. The CDR3 totals 15 residues. Per germline, CDR1 KGHSH and CDR2 LQKENI. The V and J ends lost 6 bases and 5 bases, in that order; junction bases with no gene match: 8. CDR3 region: CASSVTSGRSNEQYF. The CDR3 DNA is TGTGCCAGCTCCGTGACTAGCGGGAGATCCAACGAGCAGTACTTC.

V is TRBV6-4 and J is TRBJ1-2; 9 nucleotides align to TRBD1. After removal of 5 bases from V and 2 bases from J, the junction contained 9 bases not matched to a gene. CDR1 and CDR2 (germline): MRHNA, SNTAGT. This CDR3 spans 16 amino acids. The chain's CDR3 is CASSPGTGTKNYGYTF. The CDR3 nucleotides read TGTGCCAGCAGTCCCGGGACAGGGACGAAAAACTATGGCTACACCTTC.